The rows below give T cell receptor beta chains drawn from one sample of a study of T cell responses to AZD1222 COVID-19 vaccine. Measured with immunoSEQ multiplex PCR; TCRdb has only the in-frame clones, and not every one. The sample records under 150,000 clones, approximately 86% being singletons. Sequences were derived from peripheral blood, sampled on day 0 of AZD1222 vaccination. The source of these receptors is an adult in good health. The CDR3 runs from the conserved cysteine through the conserved F or W. D genes are given only for firm matches. Some rows have no size entry. The others give once, few or many, or a class for an expanded clone.

>-|TRBJ1-6|-|TRBV5-1
TGCGCCAGCAAAGTGTCCGGGACCCAAAATTCACCCCTCCACTTT
CASKVSGTQNSPLHF
>-|TRBJ1-2|-|TRBV11-2
TGTGCCAGCAGCCTGAGCAGGGGTCTCAACTATGGCTACACCTTC
CASSLSRGLNYGYTF
>-|TRBJ2-7|-|TRBV7-3
TGTGCCAGCAGCCCCAGGCACCAAAATGGCTACGAGCAGTACTTC
CASSPRHQNGYEQYF
>once|TRBJ2-3|-|TRBV5-6
TGTGCCAGCAGCCGGGGGAGGTTGGGCACAGATACGCAGTATTTT
CASSRGRLGTDTQYF
>-|TRBJ2-2|-|TRBV15
TGTGCCACCAGCAGAGAGAAGGCCGGGGAGCTGTTTTTT
CATSREKAGELFF
>-|TRBJ2-3|-|TRBV7-2
TGTGCCAGCAGCTTGTGGACCTTTACGCAGTATTTT
CASSLWTFTQYF
>once|TRBJ1-4|-|TRBV5-1
TGCGCCAGCAGCATCGGACGGACCGATAATGAAAAACTGTTTTTT
CASSIGRTDNEKLFF
>-|TRBJ2-5|TRBD2|TRBV3-1/TRBV3-2
TGTGCCAGCAGCCAAACCGGGACTAGCGGGAGGAAGACCCAGTACTTC
CASSQTGTSGRKTQYF
>-|TRBJ1-5|TRBD1|TRBV4-3
TGCGCCAGCAGCCAAGAACAGGGGGCCGGTCAGCCCCAGCATTTT
CASSQEQGAGQPQHF
>-|TRBJ1-5|-|TRBV6-5
TGTGCCGCTGGGCAGTATAGCAATCAGCCCCAGCATTTT
CAAGQYSNQPQHF
>-|TRBJ1-2|-|TRBV5-1
TGCGCCAGCAGCTTGGAGGGAAACTATGGCTACACCTTC
CASSLEGNYGYTF
>-|TRBJ1-2|TRBD1|TRBV27
TGTGCCAGCAGACGAACAGGGGGCAGTCGGGGCTACACCTTC
CASRRTGGSRGYTF
>-|TRBJ1-2|TRBD1|TRBV7-3
TGTGCCAGCAGGGCAGGACAGGGTGATGGCTACACCTTC
CASRAGQGDGYTF
>-|TRBJ2-7|-|TRBV5-4
TGTGCCAGCAGCCCCGGGTTTGGGTCTGCCTACGAGCAGTACTTC
CASSPGFGSAYEQYF
>-|TRBJ2-2|-|TRBV12-3/TRBV12-4
TGTGCCAGCAGTTTACAAGGCGGGGAGCTGTTTTTT
CASSLQGGELFF
>-|TRBJ2-7|-|TRBV4-3
TGCGCCAGCAGCCAAGCTTGGGGCGGGCGCTACGAGCAGTACTTC
CASSQAWGGRYEQYF
>-|TRBJ1-1|-|TRBV7-3
TGTGCCAGCAGCTCCCGAGGAGGACAAGGTGGAACTGAAGCTTTCTTT
CASSSRGGQGGTEAFF
>-|TRBJ2-7|-|TRBV2
TGTGCCAGCACCTCCCTAGACGGATACGAGCAGTACTTC
CASTSLDGYEQYF